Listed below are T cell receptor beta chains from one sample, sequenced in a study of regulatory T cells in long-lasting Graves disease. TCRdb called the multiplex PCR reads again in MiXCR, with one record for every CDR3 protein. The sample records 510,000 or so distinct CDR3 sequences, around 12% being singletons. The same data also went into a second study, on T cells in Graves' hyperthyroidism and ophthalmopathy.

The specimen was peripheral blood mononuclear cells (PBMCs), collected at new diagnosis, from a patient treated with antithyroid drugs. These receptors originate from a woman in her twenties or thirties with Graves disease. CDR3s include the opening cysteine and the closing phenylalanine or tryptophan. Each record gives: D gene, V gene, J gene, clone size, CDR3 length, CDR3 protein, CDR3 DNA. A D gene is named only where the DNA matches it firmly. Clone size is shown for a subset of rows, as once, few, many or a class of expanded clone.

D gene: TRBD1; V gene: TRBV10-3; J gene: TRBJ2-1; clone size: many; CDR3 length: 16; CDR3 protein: CAISEPDRGPSNQQFF; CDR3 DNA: TGTGCCATCAGTGAACCGGACAGGGGGCCCTCCAATCAGCAGTTCTTC
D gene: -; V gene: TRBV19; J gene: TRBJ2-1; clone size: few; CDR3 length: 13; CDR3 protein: CASSGRVWNEQFF; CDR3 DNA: TGTGCCAGTAGTGGCAGGGTGTGGAATGAGCAGTTCTTC
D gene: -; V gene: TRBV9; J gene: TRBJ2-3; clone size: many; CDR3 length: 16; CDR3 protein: CASSVDDGTSTDTQYF; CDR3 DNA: TGTGCCAGCAGCGTAGATGATGGCACTAGCACAGATACGCAGTATTTT
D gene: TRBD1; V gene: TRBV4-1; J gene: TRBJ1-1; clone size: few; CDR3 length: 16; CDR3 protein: CASSQDGTGGNTEAFF; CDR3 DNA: TGCGCCAGCAGCCAAGATGGTACAGGGGGAAACACTGAAGCTTTCTTT
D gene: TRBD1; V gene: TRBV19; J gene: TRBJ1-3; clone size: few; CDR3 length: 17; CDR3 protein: CASRLGGGYSSGNTIYF; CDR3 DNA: TGTGCCAGTAGGCTCGGAGGGGGCTATAGCTCTGGAAACACCATATATTTT
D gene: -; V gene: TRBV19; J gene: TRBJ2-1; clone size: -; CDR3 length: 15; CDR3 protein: CASSGGSVSYNEQFF; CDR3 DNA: TGTGCCAGTAGTGGAGGGTCGGTTTCCTACAATGAGCAGTTCTTC
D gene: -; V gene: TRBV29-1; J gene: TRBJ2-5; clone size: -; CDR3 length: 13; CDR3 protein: CSVGGGAGETQYF; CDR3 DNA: TGCAGCGTGGGAGGGGGGGCTGGAGAGACCCAGTACTTC
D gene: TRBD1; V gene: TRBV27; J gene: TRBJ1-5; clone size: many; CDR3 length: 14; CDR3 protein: CASADTGGNQPQHF; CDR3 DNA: TGTGCCAGCGCAGATACAGGGGGGAATCAGCCCCAGCATTTT
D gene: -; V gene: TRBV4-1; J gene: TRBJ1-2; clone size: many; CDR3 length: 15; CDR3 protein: CASSPVGRADYGYTF; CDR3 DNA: TGCGCCAGCAGCCCCGTTGGACGGGCGGACTATGGCTACACCTTC
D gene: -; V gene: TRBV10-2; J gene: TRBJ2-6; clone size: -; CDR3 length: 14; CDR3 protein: CARLRVSGANVLTF; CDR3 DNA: TGCGCCAGGTTGAGGGTCTCTGGGGCCAACGTCCTGACTTTC
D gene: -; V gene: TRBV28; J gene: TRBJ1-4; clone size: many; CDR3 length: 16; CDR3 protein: CASSFPPRATNEKLFF; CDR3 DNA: TGTGCCAGCAGTTTTCCCCCCAGGGCAACTAATGAAAAACTGTTTTTT
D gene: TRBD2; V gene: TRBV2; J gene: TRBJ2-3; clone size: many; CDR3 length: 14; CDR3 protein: CASETSGVTDTQYF; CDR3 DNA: TGTGCCAGCGAGACTAGCGGGGTCACAGATACGCAGTATTTT
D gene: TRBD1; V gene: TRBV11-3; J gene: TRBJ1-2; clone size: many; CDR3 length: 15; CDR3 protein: CASSGGAGGNYGYTF; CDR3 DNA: TGTGCCAGCAGCGGAGGGGCAGGGGGAAACTATGGCTACACCTTC
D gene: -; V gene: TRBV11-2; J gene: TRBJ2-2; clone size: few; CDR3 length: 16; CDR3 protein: CASSPLSKARTGELFF; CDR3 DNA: TGTGCCAGCAGCCCCTTGTCCAAAGCGCGAACCGGGGAGCTGTTTTTT
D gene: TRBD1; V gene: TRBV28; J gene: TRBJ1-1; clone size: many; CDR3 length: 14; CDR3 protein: CASSEGQKNTEAFF; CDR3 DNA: TGTGCCAGCAGTGAGGGACAGAAGAACACTGAAGCTTTCTTT
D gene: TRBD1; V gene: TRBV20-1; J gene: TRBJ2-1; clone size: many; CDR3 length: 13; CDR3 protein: CSAPGQRFNEQFF; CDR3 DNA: TGCAGTGCCCCGGGACAGAGGTTCAATGAGCAGTTCTTC
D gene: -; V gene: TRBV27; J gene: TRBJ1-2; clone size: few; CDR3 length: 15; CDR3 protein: CASSDGTRANYGYTF; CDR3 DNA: TGTGCCAGCAGTGACGGGACAAGAGCTAACTATGGCTACACCTTC
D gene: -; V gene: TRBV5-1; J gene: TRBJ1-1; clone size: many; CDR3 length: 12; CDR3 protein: CASSLEGRSSFF; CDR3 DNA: TGCGCCAGCAGCTTGGAGGGACGGTCGTCTTTCTTT
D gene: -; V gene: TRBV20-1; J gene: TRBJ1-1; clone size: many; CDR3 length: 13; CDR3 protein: CSATNTGNTEAFF; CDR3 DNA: TGCAGTGCTACTAATACAGGGAACACTGAAGCTTTCTTT
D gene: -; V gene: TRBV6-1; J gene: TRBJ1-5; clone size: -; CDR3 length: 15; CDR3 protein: CASTPTGGRNQPQHF; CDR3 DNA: TGTGCCAGCACTCCAACCGGGGGTCGCAATCAGCCCCAGCATTTT
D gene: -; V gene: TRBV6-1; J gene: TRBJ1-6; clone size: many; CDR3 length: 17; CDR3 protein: CASSELGSWGDDSPLHF; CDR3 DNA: TGTGCCAGCAGTGAATTAGGATCCTGGGGTGATGATTCACCCCTCCACTTT
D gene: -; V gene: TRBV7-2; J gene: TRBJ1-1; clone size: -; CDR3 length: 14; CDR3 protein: CASSPRVGDTEAFF; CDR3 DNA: TGTGCCAGCAGCCCCCGGGTGGGAGACACTGAAGCTTTCTTT
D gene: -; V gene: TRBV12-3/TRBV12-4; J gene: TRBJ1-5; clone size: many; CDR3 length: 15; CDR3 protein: CASSPQGRRFQPQHF; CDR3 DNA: TGTGCCAGCAGTCCCCAGGGGCGCCGGTTTCAGCCCCAGCATTTT
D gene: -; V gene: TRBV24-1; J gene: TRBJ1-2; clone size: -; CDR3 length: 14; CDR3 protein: CATSDFDSSYGYTF; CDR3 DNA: TGTGCCACCAGTGATTTCGACAGTTCCTATGGCTACACCTTC
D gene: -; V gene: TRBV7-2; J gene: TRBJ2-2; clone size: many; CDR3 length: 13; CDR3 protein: CASSFTVTGELFF; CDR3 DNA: TGTGCCAGCAGCTTCACGGTCACCGGGGAGCTGTTTTTT
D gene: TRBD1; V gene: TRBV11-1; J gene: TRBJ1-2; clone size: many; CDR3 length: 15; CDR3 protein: CASSPASGTGYGYTF; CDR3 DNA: TGTGCCAGCAGCCCGGCCTCCGGGACAGGGTATGGCTACACCTTC
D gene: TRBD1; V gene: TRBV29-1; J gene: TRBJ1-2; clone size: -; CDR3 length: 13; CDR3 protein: CSVGSGGGGGYTF; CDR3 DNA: TGCAGCGTTGGTTCAGGGGGGGGGGGCGGCTACACCTTC
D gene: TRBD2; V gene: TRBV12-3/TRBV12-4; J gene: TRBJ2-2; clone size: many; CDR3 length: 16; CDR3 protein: CASSFPRLAGAGELFF; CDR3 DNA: TGTGCCAGCAGTTTCCCCCGACTAGCGGGGGCCGGGGAGCTGTTTTTT
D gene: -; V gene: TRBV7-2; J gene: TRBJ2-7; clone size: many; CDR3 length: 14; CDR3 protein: CASSFSRGGVEQYF; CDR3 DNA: TGTGCCAGCAGCTTTAGCAGGGGTGGCGTCGAGCAGTACTTC